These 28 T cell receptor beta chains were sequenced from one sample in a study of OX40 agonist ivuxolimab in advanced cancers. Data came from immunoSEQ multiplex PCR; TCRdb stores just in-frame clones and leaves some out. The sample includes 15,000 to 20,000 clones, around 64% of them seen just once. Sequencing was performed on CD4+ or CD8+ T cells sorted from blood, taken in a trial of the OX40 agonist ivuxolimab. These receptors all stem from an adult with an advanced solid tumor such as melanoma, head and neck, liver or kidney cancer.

The CDR3 bases are TGCGCCAGCAGCCCCTCCCAGCGGGGGGACGACAATGAGCAGTTCTTC. It encodes CASSPSQRGDDNEQFF. The chain joins TRBV5-1 to TRBJ2-1; 9 bases are shared with TRBD2. Per germline, CDR1 SGHRS and CDR2 YFSETQ. Trimming cost V 4 bases and J 5 bases; bases outside gene matches: 10. The CDR3 has 16 amino acids.

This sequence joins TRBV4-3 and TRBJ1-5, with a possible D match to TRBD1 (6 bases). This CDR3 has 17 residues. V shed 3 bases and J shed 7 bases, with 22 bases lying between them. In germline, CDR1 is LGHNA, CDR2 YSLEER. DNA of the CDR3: TGCGCCAGCAGCCACTACAGGGTTCTCACCCCAGGGCAGCCCCAGCATTTT. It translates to CASSHYRVLTPGQPQHF.

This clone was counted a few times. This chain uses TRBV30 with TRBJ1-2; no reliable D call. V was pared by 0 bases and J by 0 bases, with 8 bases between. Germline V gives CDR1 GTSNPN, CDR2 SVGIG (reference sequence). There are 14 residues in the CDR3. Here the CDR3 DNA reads TGTGCCTGGAGTGTAGGATTCTCTAACTATGGCTACACCTTC. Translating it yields CAWSVGFSNYGYTF.

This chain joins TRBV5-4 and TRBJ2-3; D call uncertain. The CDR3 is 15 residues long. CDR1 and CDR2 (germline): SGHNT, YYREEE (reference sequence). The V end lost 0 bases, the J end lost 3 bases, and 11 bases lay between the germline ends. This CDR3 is CASSLGGTVTDTQYF. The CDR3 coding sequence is TGTGCCAGCAGCTTGGGAGGCACAGTTACAGATACGCAGTATTTT.

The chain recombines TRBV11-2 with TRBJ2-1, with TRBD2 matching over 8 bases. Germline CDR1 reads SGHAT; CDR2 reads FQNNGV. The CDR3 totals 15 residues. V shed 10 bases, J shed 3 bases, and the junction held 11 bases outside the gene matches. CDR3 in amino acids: CATSDGGGFYNEQFF. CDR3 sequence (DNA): TGTGCCACCTCGGACGGGGGGGGGTTCTACAATGAGCAGTTCTTC. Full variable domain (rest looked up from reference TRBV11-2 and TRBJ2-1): EAGVAQSPRYKIIEKRQSVAFWCNPISGHATLYWYQQILGQGPKLLIQFQNNGVVDDSQLPKDRFSAERLKGVDSTLKIQPAKLEDSAVYLCATSDGGGFYNEQFFGPGTRLTVL.

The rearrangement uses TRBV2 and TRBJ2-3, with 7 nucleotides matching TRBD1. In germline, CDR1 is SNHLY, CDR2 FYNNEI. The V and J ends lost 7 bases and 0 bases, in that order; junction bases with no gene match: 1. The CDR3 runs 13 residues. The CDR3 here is CASKDRSTDTQYF. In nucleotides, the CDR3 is TGTGCCAGCAAGGACAGGAGCACAGATACGCAGTATTTT.

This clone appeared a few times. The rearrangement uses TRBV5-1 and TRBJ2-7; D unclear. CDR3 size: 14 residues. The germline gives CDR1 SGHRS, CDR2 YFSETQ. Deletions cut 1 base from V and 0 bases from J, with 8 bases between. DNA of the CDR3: TGCGCCAGCAGCTTGACAGTCGGCTCCTACGAGCAGTACTTC. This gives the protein CASSLTVGSYEQYF.

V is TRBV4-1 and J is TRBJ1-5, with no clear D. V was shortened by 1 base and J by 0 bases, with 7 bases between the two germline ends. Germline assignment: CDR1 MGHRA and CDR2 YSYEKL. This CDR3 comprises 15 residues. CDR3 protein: CASSQGVYSNQPQHF. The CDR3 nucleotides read TGCGCCAGCAGCCAAGGCGTATATAGCAATCAGCCCCAGCATTTT.

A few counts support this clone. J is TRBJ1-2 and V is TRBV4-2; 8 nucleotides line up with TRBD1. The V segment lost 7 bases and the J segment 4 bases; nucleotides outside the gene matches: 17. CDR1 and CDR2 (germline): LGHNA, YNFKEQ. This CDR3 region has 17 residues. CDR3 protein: CASTLRGEGQVLYGYTF. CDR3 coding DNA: TGTGCCAGCACCTTAAGGGGCGAGGGACAGGTCCTCTATGGCTACACCTTC.

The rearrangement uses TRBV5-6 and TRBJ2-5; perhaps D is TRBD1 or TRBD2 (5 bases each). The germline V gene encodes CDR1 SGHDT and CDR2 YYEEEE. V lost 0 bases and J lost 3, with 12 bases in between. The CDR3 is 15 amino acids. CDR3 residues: CASSLAGTDEETQYF. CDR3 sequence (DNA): TGTGCCAGCAGCTTGGCGGGGACGGACGAAGAGACCCAGTACTTC.

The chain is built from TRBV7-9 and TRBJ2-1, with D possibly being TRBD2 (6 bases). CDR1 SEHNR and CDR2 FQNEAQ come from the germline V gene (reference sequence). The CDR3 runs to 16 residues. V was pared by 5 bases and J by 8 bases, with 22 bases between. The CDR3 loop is CASSHKERSGSYEQFF. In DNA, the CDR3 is TGTGCCAGCAGCCATAAAGAGAGAAGCGGGTCTTATGAGCAGTTCTTC.

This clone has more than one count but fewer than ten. In nucleotides, the CDR3 is TGTGCCTGGGGTTGGACGGCTAGCACAGATACGCAGTATTTT. It is translated as CAWGWTASTDTQYF. This sequence joins TRBV30 and TRBJ2-3; no clear D. Trimming took 5 bases from V and 0 from J, leaving 12 bases between them. In germline, CDR1 is GTSNPN, CDR2 SVGIG (reference sequence). The CDR3 runs 14 residues.

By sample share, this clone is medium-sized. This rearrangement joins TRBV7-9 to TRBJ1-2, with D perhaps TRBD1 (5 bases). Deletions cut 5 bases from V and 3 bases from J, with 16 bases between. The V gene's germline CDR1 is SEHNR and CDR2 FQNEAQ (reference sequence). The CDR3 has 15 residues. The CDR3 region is CASSPGTDNYYGYTF. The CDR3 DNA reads TGTGCCAGCAGCCCCGGGACGGACAATTACTATGGCTACACCTTC.

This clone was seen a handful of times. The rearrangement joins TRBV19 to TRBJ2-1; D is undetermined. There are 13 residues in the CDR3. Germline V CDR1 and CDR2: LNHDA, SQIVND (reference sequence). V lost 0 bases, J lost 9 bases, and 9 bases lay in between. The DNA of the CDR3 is TGTGCCAGTAGTATAGACGAAGTTGGTGAGCAGTTCTTC. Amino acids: CASSIDEVGEQFF.

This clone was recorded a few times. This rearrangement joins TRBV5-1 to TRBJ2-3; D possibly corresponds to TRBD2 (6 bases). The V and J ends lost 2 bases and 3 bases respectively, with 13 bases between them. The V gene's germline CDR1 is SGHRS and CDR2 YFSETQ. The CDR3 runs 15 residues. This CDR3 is CASSLWGGTTDTQYF. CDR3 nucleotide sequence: TGCGCCAGCAGCTTATGGGGCGGGACTACAGATACGCAGTATTTT.

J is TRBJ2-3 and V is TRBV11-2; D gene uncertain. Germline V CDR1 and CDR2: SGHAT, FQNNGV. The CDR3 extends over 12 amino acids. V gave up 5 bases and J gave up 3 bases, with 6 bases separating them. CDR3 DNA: TGTGCCAGCAGCATGGGAACAGATACGCAGTATTTT. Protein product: CASSMGTDTQYF.

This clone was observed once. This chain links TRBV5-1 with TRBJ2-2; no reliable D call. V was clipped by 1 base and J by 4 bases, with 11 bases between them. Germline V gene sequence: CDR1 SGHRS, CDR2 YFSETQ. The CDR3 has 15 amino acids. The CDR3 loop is CASSLYGESTGELFF. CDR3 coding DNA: TGCGCCAGCAGCTTGTATGGGGAAAGCACCGGGGAGCTGTTTTTT.

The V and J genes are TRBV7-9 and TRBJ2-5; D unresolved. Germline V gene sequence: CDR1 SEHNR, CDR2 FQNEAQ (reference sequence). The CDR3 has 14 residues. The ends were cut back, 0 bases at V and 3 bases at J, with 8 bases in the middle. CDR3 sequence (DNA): TGTGCCAGCAGCTTAGCCGGGTTGGAAGAGACCCAGTACTTC. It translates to CASSLAGLEETQYF.

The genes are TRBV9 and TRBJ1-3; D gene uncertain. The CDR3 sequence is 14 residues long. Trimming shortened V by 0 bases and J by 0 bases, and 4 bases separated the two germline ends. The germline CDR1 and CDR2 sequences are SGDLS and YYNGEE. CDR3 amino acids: CASSVGISGNTIYF. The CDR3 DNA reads TGTGCCAGCAGCGTAGGTATCTCTGGAAACACCATATATTTT.

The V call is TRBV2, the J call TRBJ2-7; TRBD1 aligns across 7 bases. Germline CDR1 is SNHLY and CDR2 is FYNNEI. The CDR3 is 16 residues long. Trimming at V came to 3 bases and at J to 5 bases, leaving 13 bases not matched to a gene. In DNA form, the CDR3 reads TGTGCCAGCAGTGACTACTACAGGGGTGGAAGAAACGAGCAGTACTTC. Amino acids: CASSDYYRGGRNEQYF.

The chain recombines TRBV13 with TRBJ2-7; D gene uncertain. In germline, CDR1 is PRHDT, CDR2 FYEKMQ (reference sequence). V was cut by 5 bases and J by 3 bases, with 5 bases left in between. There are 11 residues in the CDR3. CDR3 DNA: TGTGCCAGCAGCCTGGGCTACGAGCAGTACTTC. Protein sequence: CASSLGYEQYF.

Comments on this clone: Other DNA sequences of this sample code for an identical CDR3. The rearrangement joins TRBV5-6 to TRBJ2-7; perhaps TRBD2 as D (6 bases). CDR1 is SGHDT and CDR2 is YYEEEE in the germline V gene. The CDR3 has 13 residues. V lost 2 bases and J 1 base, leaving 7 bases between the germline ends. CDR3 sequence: CASSFGGSYEQYF. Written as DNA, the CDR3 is TGTGCCAGCAGCTTCGGGGGATCCTACGAGCAGTACTTC.

The DNA of the CDR3 is TGTGCCAGTAACACAGGGTTACAGCCCCAGCATTTT. This codes for CASNTGLQPQHF. The J gene is TRBJ1-5, the V gene TRBV19; D may be TRBD1 (6 bases). Germline V CDR1 and CDR2: LNHDA, SQIVND (reference sequence). This CDR3 has 12 residues. V lost 7 bases and J lost 7, with 11 bases in between.

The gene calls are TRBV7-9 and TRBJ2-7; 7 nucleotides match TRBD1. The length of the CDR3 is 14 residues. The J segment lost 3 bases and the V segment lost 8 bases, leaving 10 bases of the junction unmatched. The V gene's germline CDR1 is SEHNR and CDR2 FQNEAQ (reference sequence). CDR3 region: CASEPQGGGYEQYF. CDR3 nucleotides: TGTGCCAGCGAGCCCCAAGGGGGCGGCTACGAGCAGTACTTC.

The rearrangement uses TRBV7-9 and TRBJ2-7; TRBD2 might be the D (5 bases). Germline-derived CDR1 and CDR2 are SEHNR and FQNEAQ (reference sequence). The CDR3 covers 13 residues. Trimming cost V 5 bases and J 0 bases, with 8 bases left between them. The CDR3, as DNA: TGTGCCAGCAGCGGCGGGTCCTCCTACGAGCAGTACTTC. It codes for CASSGGSSYEQYF.

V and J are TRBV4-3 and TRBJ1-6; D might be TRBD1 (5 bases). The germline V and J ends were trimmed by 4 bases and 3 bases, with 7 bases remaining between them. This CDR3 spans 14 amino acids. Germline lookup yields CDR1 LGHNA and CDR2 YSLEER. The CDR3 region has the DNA TGCGCCAGCAGCCCCGACAGCTATAATTCACCCCTCCACTTT. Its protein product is CASSPDSYNSPLHF.

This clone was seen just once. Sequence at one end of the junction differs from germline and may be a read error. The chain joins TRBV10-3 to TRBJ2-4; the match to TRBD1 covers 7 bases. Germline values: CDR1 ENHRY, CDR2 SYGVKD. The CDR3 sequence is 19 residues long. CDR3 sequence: CAISQSRTGSTNAKNIQYF. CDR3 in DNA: TGTGCCATCAGTCAGTCAAGGACAGGATCGACTAATGCCAAAAACATTCAGTACTTC.

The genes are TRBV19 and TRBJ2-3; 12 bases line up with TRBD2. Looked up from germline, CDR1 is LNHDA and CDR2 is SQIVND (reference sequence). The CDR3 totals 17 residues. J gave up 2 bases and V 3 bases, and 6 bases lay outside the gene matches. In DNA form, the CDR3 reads TGTGCCAGTAGTATCCGTGGACTAGCGGGGTTCACAGATACGCAGTATTTT. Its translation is CASSIRGLAGFTDTQYF.